Listed below are T cell receptor beta chains from one sample, sequenced in a study of T cells after yellow fever vaccination. MiXCR, applied by TCRdb to the 5' RACE reads, yields one record per CDR3 protein. The sample has nearly 550,000 distinct CDR3 sequences, 15% to 20% seen once. The sample in question was PBMCs, obtained 15 days after the yellow fever booster vaccination. The source is a young man who received the YFV17D yellow fever vaccine. The CDR3 runs from the conserved cysteine through the conserved F or W. The D gene is left open where the match is weak. Rows give clone size only sometimes, using once, few, many, or a class for an expanded clone.

size | J | length | D | V | DNA | CDR3
few | TRBJ1-4 | 15 | NA | TRBV6-5 | TGTGCCAGCAGTTACTCGGGAGCGGGCAATGAAAAACTGTTTTTT | CASSYSGAGNEKLFF
few | TRBJ2-1 | 13 | TRBD2 | TRBV7-2 | TGTGCCAGCACTCTAGCGGCCTACAATGAGCAGTTCTTC | CASTLAAYNEQFF
NA | TRBJ2-5 | 18 | TRBD2 | TRBV20-1 | TGCAGTGCTAGAGATCCTACAGGGGACTTAGCGGGAGAAGAGACCCAGTACTTC | CSARDPTGDLAGEETQYF
few | TRBJ2-3 | 12 | TRBD2 | TRBV20-1 | TGCAGTGCCTTGGGACTAGCGGTCTCAGAGTATTTT | CSALGLAVSEYF
many | TRBJ2-1 | 14 | NA | TRBV7-2 | TGTGCCAGCAGCTTTTGGCGGGGCCACAATGAGCAGTTCTTC | CASSFWRGHNEQFF
NA | TRBJ1-6 | 13 | NA | TRBV20-1 | TGCAGTGCTAGAGACCCGTATAATTCACCCCTCCACTTT | CSARDPYNSPLHF
NA | TRBJ2-1 | 15 | NA | TRBV12-3/TRBV12-4 | TGTGCCAGCAGCCCGGGAGGCAGGGGCGAGGATGAGCAGTTCTTC | CASSPGGRGEDEQFF
NA | TRBJ1-1 | 13 | NA | TRBV12-3/TRBV12-4 | TGTGCCAGCAGTTTTAGGTGGAACACTGAAGCTTTCTTT | CASSFRWNTEAFF
once | TRBJ2-3 | 16 | TRBD2 | TRBV7-9 | TGTGCCAGCAGCTGGCGGGCTAGCGGGAACACAGATACGCAGTATTTT | CASSWRASGNTDTQYF
few | TRBJ2-7 | 14 | NA | TRBV2 | TGTGCCAGTGTGGACTACAGGAACTCCTACGAGCAGTACTTC | CASVDYRNSYEQYF
few | TRBJ1-1 | 12 | NA | TRBV29-1 | TGCAGCGTTTCCAGGGCGAACACTGAAGCTTTCTTT | CSVSRANTEAFF
NA | TRBJ1-2 | 13 | NA | TRBV6-6 | TGTGCCAGCTGTTATGGGCGCGGCGATGGCTACACCTTC | CASCYGRGDGYTF
once | TRBJ1-2 | 11 | NA | TRBV20-1 | TGCAGTGCCAACACCCCCCCGAACCTTACCTTC | CSANTPPNLTF
few | TRBJ2-5 | 14 | TRBD2 | TRBV29-1 | TGCAGCGTTGAAACTAGCGTAAGTCAAGAGACCCAGTACTTC | CSVETSVSQETQYF
many | TRBJ2-7 | 13 | NA | TRBV20-1 | TGCAGTGTCCCTGCGGGACAGACCTACGAGCAGTACTTC | CSVPAGQTYEQYF
few | TRBJ2-1 | 15 | NA | TRBV25-1 | TGTGCCAGCAGTGAATTGGACTCCCTGCCGAATGAGCAGTTCTTC | CASSELDSLPNEQFF
NA | TRBJ2-1 | 15 | TRBD2 | TRBV20-1 | TGCAGTGCTAATAAACTTCGGGAGGTCGACAATGAGCAGTTCTTC | CSANKLREVDNEQFF
few | TRBJ2-7 | 13 | NA | TRBV29-1 | TGCAGCGTGTTTCAGGAAAAGTTTGGCGAGCAGTACTTC | CSVFQEKFGEQYF
few | TRBJ2-3 | 14 | NA | TRBV20-1 | TGCAGTGCTAGAGCAACCGCCGGAGGAGATACGCAGTATTTT | CSARATAGGDTQYF
few | TRBJ1-2 | 15 | TRBD1 | TRBV19 | TGTGCCAGTAGTACCGACAGGGGTTGGAGCTATGGCTACACCTTC | CASSTDRGWSYGYTF
NA | TRBJ2-1 | 14 | NA | TRBV28 | TGTGCCAGCAGTTTTGTCCGGCCGTACAATGAGCAGTTCTTC | CASSFVRPYNEQFF
NA | TRBJ2-1 | 16 | TRBD2 | TRBV5-1 | TGCGCCAGCAGCTTGGCCGGAACTAGCGTGAGCAATGAGCAGTTCTTC | CASSLAGTSVSNEQFF
few | TRBJ2-7 | 12 | NA | TRBV10-3 | TGTGCCACCCAGACGGAGGGCTACGAGCAGTACTTC | CATQTEGYEQYF
few | TRBJ2-1 | 16 | NA | TRBV27 | TGTGCCAGCATGGGGAGCGGCCTAACCTCCTACAATGAGCAGTTCTTC | CASMGSGLTSYNEQFF
NA | TRBJ2-7 | 14 | NA | TRBV7-8 | TGTGCCAGCAGCCCCCAGCTCGCTATTTACGAGCAGTACTTC | CASSPQLAIYEQYF
many | TRBJ2-7 | 16 | TRBD2 | TRBV28 | TGTGCCAGCACCCCTGGGGTAGCGGGAGTCCCCTACGAGCAGTACTTC | CASTPGVAGVPYEQYF
NA | TRBJ2-3 | 13 | NA | TRBV18 | TGTGCCAGCTCCCGGCAGCTAGAAGATACGCAGTATTTT | CASSRQLEDTQYF
NA | TRBJ1-4 | 16 | TRBD1 | TRBV11-2 | TGTGCCAGCAGCCCCAGGGGCGGACAGGTTACGAAAAAACTGTTTTTT | CASSPRGGQVTKKLFF
NA | TRBJ2-5 | 14 | TRBD1 | TRBV6-1 | TGTGCCAGCAGGAAACAGGGGGCGCGTGAGACCCAGTACTTC | CASRKQGARETQYF
few | TRBJ2-1 | 15 | TRBD1 | TRBV7-9 | TGTGCCAGCAGCTCGTCCGGAACAGGGGGCAATGAGCAGTTCTTC | CASSSSGTGGNEQFF
few | TRBJ2-3 | 16 | TRBD2 | TRBV5-1 | TGCGCCAGCAGCTTGGGGACTAGCTTGTACACAGATACGCAGTATTTT | CASSLGTSLYTDTQYF
NA | TRBJ2-1 | 16 | TRBD2 | TRBV18 | TGTGCCAGCTCACCACCCACGGCGGGAGGGCCCAATGAGCAGTTCTTC | CASSPPTAGGPNEQFF
few | TRBJ2-7 | 13 | TRBD1 | TRBV6-1 | TGTGCCATCCGGGACAGGAGCTCCTACGAGCAGTACTTC | CAIRDRSSYEQYF
NA | TRBJ1-1 | 17 | NA | TRBV7-9 | TGTGCCACCTACCCTCATTCAGGGGAGGGATGGAACACTGAAGCTTTCTTT | CATYPHSGEGWNTEAFF
NA | TRBJ2-7 | 12 | NA | TRBV29-1 | TGCAGCGTTGTACGTCGGGGTAACGAGCAGTACTTC | CSVVRRGNEQYF
NA | TRBJ2-1 | 13 | NA | TRBV20-1 | TGCAGTGCTAGACCAAACCCGTACAATGAGCAGTTCTTC | CSARPNPYNEQFF
NA | TRBJ2-3 | 15 | TRBD2 | TRBV6-5 | TGTGCCAGCAGTTACTGGGGGGGAACCACAGATACGCAGTATTTT | CASSYWGGTTDTQYF
once | TRBJ1-2 | 16 | NA | TRBV18 | TGTGCCAGCTCACCGATAGTAGGGTCCAAGGACTATGGCTACACCTTC | CASSPIVGSKDYGYTF
NA | TRBJ2-7 | 14 | NA | TRBV20-1 | TGCAGTGCCCCACGGGACATCCAGTCCTACGAGCAGTACTTC | CSAPRDIQSYEQYF
few | TRBJ2-7 | 14 | NA | TRBV11-2 | TGTGCCAGCAGCTTAGTTTCGCGGCTCTACGAGCAGTACTTC | CASSLVSRLYEQYF
NA | TRBJ2-7 | 15 | NA | TRBV5-1 | TGCGCCAGCAGCAATTCAGCAGGGTCCTTTTACGAGCAGTACTTC | CASSNSAGSFYEQYF
NA | TRBJ2-2 | 17 | TRBD1 | TRBV29-1 | TGCAGCGCCCGCCAGAGGGGACAGGGTGGAGACGGCGGGGAGCTGTTTTTT | CSARQRGQGGDGGELFF
NA | TRBJ2-3 | 11 | NA | TRBV29-1 | TGCAGCGTTGGGAGCAGGGATACGCAGTATTTT | CSVGSRDTQYF
NA | TRBJ2-1 | 13 | TRBD1 | TRBV20-1 | TGCAGTGCTGAAGGACAGGGCGGGGATGAGCAGTTCTTC | CSAEGQGGDEQFF
NA | TRBJ2-3 | 13 | TRBD2 | TRBV20-1 | TGCAGTGCTCCCCGGGGGGGCACAGATACGCAGTATTTT | CSAPRGGTDTQYF
NA | TRBJ2-5 | 13 | NA | TRBV28 | TGTGCCAGCAGTATGGCGTCGTTGGAGACCCAGTACTTC | CASSMASLETQYF
NA | TRBJ2-7 | 18 | TRBD2 | TRBV11-1 | TGTGCCAGCAGCTTACCTCCCGGGACTAGCGGGAGCATATACGAGCAGTACTTC | CASSLPPGTSGSIYEQYF
NA | TRBJ2-7 | 14 | NA | TRBV20-1 | TGCAGTGCTAGTTGGCGGGACGAGCCCTACGAGCAGTACTTC | CSASWRDEPYEQYF
few | TRBJ2-7 | 14 | NA | TRBV30 | TGTGCCTGGAGAAGGGCAGGGAGCTCCTACGAGCAGTACTTC | CAWRRAGSSYEQYF
many | TRBJ1-6 | 14 | NA | TRBV2 | TGTGCCAGCAGTGAAGACGGCCGGGGTTCACCCCTCCACTTT | CASSEDGRGSPLHF
few | TRBJ2-1 | 18 | TRBD2 | TRBV9 | TGTGCCAGCAGCGTCGTCCCCGGGACTAGCGGCTCCTACAATGAGCAGTTCTTC | CASSVVPGTSGSYNEQFF